Listed below are T cell receptor beta chains from one sample, sequenced in a study of T cell responses to AZD1222 COVID-19 vaccine. Sequencing used immunoSEQ multiplex PCR; TCRdb keeps in-frame clones, though not all of them. Here the sample spans under 150,000 clones, 85% to 95% being singletons. Specimen: peripheral blood, collected 28 days after the second AZD1222 dose. The receptors here all came from an adult who received the AZD1222 COVID-19 vaccine. Each CDR3 is given with its conserved first and last residue. The order of the fields is CDR3 protein, CDR3 DNA, V gene, J gene, clone size, D gene. D genes are given only for firm matches. Clone size is shown for a subset of rows, as once, few, many or a class of expanded clone.

CDR3aa: CASSSTRDRPYEQYF; CDR3nt: TGTGCCAGCAGCTCCACCCGGGACAGACCCTACGAGCAGTACTTC; v_gene: TRBV11-1; j_gene: TRBJ2-7; abundance: .; d_gene: TRBD1
CDR3aa: CASSSSGGRTDTQYF; CDR3nt: TGTGCCAGCAGCTCCTCCGGGGGCCGAACAGATACGCAGTATTTT; v_gene: TRBV7-9; j_gene: TRBJ2-3; abundance: .; d_gene: .
CDR3aa: CASSHPPGGGTYEQYF; CDR3nt: TGTGCCAGCAGCCACCCCCCGGGAGGGGGCACTTACGAGCAGTACTTC; v_gene: TRBV3-1/TRBV3-2; j_gene: TRBJ2-7; abundance: once; d_gene: .
CDR3aa: CASSERGEYGYTF; CDR3nt: TGTGCCAGCAGCGAGCGGGGGGAATATGGCTACACCTTC; v_gene: TRBV5-4; j_gene: TRBJ1-2; abundance: once; d_gene: .
CDR3aa: CASSFGQDYGYTF; CDR3nt: TGTGCCAGCAGCTTCGGCCAGGACTATGGCTACACCTTC; v_gene: TRBV5-8; j_gene: TRBJ1-2; abundance: once; d_gene: .
CDR3aa: CASSLTGTIAEGQFF; CDR3nt: TGTGCCAGCAGCTTAACAGGGACGATCGCCGAGGGGCAGTTCTTC; v_gene: TRBV7-3; j_gene: TRBJ2-1; abundance: .; d_gene: .
CDR3aa: CASSSPEGRATYYGYTF; CDR3nt: TGTGCCAGCAGTTCGCCGGAGGGGAGAGCCACCTACTATGGCTACACCTTC; v_gene: TRBV28; j_gene: TRBJ1-2; abundance: .; d_gene: .
CDR3aa: CASSEVGLAGVREQFF; CDR3nt: TGTGCCAGCAGTGAAGTGGGACTAGCGGGAGTCAGGGAGCAGTTCTTC; v_gene: TRBV2; j_gene: TRBJ2-1; abundance: .; d_gene: TRBD2
CDR3aa: CASTPGVGNEQFF; CDR3nt: TGTGCCAGCACCCCGGGAGTGGGGAATGAGCAGTTCTTC; v_gene: TRBV6-5; j_gene: TRBJ2-1; abundance: .; d_gene: .
CDR3aa: CASSAYGTEAFF; CDR3nt: TGTGCCAGCAGTGCCTATGGGACTGAAGCTTTCTTT; v_gene: TRBV27; j_gene: TRBJ1-1; abundance: .; d_gene: .
CDR3aa: CATSRAHPEQFF; CDR3nt: TGTGCCACCAGCAGAGCTCATCCTGAGCAGTTCTTC; v_gene: TRBV15; j_gene: TRBJ2-1; abundance: .; d_gene: .
CDR3aa: CASSPSVGFQPQHF; CDR3nt: TGTGCCAGTAGTCCGTCGGTGGGGTTCCAGCCCCAGCATTTT; v_gene: TRBV19; j_gene: TRBJ1-5; abundance: .; d_gene: .
CDR3aa: CASSGGGGSPLHF; CDR3nt: TGCGCCTCTTCGGGAGGGGGAGGGTCACCCCTCCACTTT; v_gene: TRBV10-1; j_gene: TRBJ1-6; abundance: .; d_gene: .
CDR3aa: CASSGSGRGGTDTQYF; CDR3nt: TGTGCCAGCAGTGGTAGCGGGAGAGGCGGAACAGATACGCAGTATTTT; v_gene: TRBV28; j_gene: TRBJ2-3; abundance: .; d_gene: TRBD2
CDR3aa: CASSLRQALWNEQFF; CDR3nt: TGTGCCAGTAGCCTGAGACAGGCGTTGTGGAATGAGCAGTTCTTC; v_gene: TRBV19; j_gene: TRBJ2-1; abundance: once; d_gene: .
CDR3aa: CASSVGLTGELFF; CDR3nt: TGTGCCAGCAGCGTAGGCCTGACCGGGGAGCTGTTTTTT; v_gene: TRBV9; j_gene: TRBJ2-2; abundance: .; d_gene: .
CDR3aa: CASSIQVNTEAFF; CDR3nt: TGTGCCAGTAGTATCCAGGTTAACACTGAAGCTTTCTTT; v_gene: TRBV19; j_gene: TRBJ1-1; abundance: .; d_gene: .
CDR3aa: CASSEALTVYGYTF; CDR3nt: TGTGCCAGCAGTGAAGCTCTAACAGTCTATGGCTACACCTTC; v_gene: TRBV6-1; j_gene: TRBJ1-2; abundance: .; d_gene: .
CDR3aa: CASSYSPRVGGDTQYF; CDR3nt: TGTGCCAGCAGTTACTCGCCGCGGGTCGGGGGAGATACGCAGTATTTT; v_gene: TRBV6-5; j_gene: TRBJ2-3; abundance: .; d_gene: .
CDR3aa: CASSLSSGRQNEQFF; CDR3nt: TGTGCCAGCAGCTTGTCTAGCGGGAGACAGAATGAGCAGTTCTTC; v_gene: TRBV9; j_gene: TRBJ2-1; abundance: .; d_gene: TRBD2
CDR3aa: CASSYQSARENSPLHF; CDR3nt: TGTGCCAGCAGTTACCAATCGGCCAGGGAAAATTCACCCCTCCACTTT; v_gene: TRBV6-6; j_gene: TRBJ1-6; abundance: .; d_gene: .
CDR3aa: CASRGATYEQYF; CDR3nt: TGTGCCAGCCGGGGGGCTACCTACGAGCAGTACTTC; v_gene: TRBV2; j_gene: TRBJ2-7; abundance: .; d_gene: .
CDR3aa: CATSETNRENEQYF; CDR3nt: TGTGCCACCAGTGAGACTAACAGGGAGAACGAGCAGTACTTC; v_gene: TRBV24-1; j_gene: TRBJ2-7; abundance: .; d_gene: .
CDR3aa: CASNQVLGSNEQFF; CDR3nt: TGTGCCAGCAACCAAGTCCTAGGGAGCAATGAGCAGTTCTTC; v_gene: TRBV14; j_gene: TRBJ2-1; abundance: few; d_gene: .
CDR3aa: CSVEKTGAAEAFF; CDR3nt: TGCAGCGTTGAAAAAACGGGGGCCGCTGAAGCTTTCTTT; v_gene: TRBV29-1; j_gene: TRBJ1-1; abundance: .; d_gene: .
CDR3aa: CASKKRESTDTQYF; CDR3nt: TGTGCCAGTAAAAAGCGGGAGAGCACAGATACGCAGTATTTT; v_gene: TRBV19; j_gene: TRBJ2-3; abundance: .; d_gene: TRBD2
CDR3aa: CASRVGGPGNEQFF; CDR3nt: TGTGCCAGCAGAGTCGGAGGGCCCGGCAATGAGCAGTTCTTC; v_gene: TRBV28; j_gene: TRBJ2-1; abundance: .; d_gene: .
CDR3aa: CASSEGDRQRETQYF; CDR3nt: TGTGCCAGCAGCGAGGGGGACAGGCAGCGAGAGACCCAGTACTTC; v_gene: TRBV11-2; j_gene: TRBJ2-5; abundance: .; d_gene: TRBD1